The TCR beta chain described here comes from a study of T cells in women clearing cervical HPV infection. Worth noting for this clone: The antigen is unknown.

General study findings and limits: CIN3+ cases had significantly higher TCR repertoire richness than controls, but evenness did not differ.

Measured with immunoSEQ multiplex PCR; TCRdb has only the in-frame clones, and not every one. The sample is made up of 25,000 to 30,000 clones, and the top ten hold around a sixth of it. The TCR originated in a woman aged 18 to 75 with a cervical HPV16 infection that either progressed to CIN3+ or cleared (not recorded which). Sequenced input: blood buffy coat.

The chain's CDR3 is CASALLGGEDEQYF. The DNA read from the CDR3 is TGTGCCAGCGCGCTTTTGGGGGGAGAGGACGAG. The chain is built from TRBV18 and TRBJ2-7; a possible D gene is TRBD2 (6 bases). The read finishes 3 residues shy of the CDR3 end, and the germline J gene is used to complete it. The V end was cut by 8 bases, the J end by 5 bases, with 19 bases between. There are 14 residues in the CDR3. CDR1 KGHSH and CDR2 LQKENI come from the germline V gene.